The T cell receptor beta chain described here comes from a study of blood T cell repertoires in COVID-19. For the study at large: Material from acute and convalescent COVID-19 was sourced from the United States, Italy and Spain. Sources were T cells, B-cell-depleted T cells, or PBMCs; the material itself was cDNA or gDNA.

Study processing details: Estimation of nucleated cell counts relied on the amplification of reference gene primers. Measured with immunoSEQ multiplex PCR; TCRdb has only the in-frame clones, and not every one. V, J and clone size were drawn from that table, and D and trimming were deduced from the DNA. Of some 48,000 clones detected, more than 70% appear once; the ten largest clones hold approximately 5.6%. Sequenced sample: peripheral blood. The source is a woman aged 60 to 75 with acute or convalescent COVID-19.

The CDR3 coding sequence is TGTGCCAGCAGCCAACTAGACAGGGGACAGTTCTTC. The encoded protein is CASSQLDRGQFF. This rearrangement joins TRBV3-1 (or the pseudogene TRBV3-2) to TRBJ2-1; TRBD1 matches at 8 bases. This CDR3 comprises 12 residues. In germline, CDR1 is LGHDT, CDR2 YNNKEL (reference sequence). V shed 2 bases and J 13 bases; nucleotides not matched to a gene: 4.